These 31 T cell receptor beta chains were sequenced from one sample in a study of T cell changes during pregnancy in multiple sclerosis. Sequencing used immunoSEQ multiplex PCR; TCRdb keeps in-frame clones, though not all of them. The table has 20,000 to 25,000 clones, 70% to 90% seen once. Sequences were derived from CD8+ T cells from peripheral blood mononuclear cells, sampled in the first trimester of pregnancy. All receptors derive from a female donor in good health, enrolled as a control in a pregnancy study.

This clone was seen just once. The chain links TRBV11-1 to TRBJ1-2; D is undetermined. Trimming took off 4 bases at V and 9 bases at J, with 15 bases between the two ends. CDR1 SGHAT and CDR2 FQDESV come from the germline V gene (reference sequence). This CDR3 region has 13 residues. CDR3: CASSSRGLSSYTF. The CDR3 DNA is TGTGCCAGCAGCTCCCGTGGACTGTCAAGCTACACCTTC. Drawing the rest from reference TRBV11-1 and TRBJ1-2, the complete variable domain is EAEVAQSPRYKITEKSQAVAFWCDPISGHATLYWYRQILGQGPELLVQFQDESVVDDSQLPKDRFSAERLKGVDSTLKIQPAELGDSAMYLCASSSRGLSSYTFGSGTRLTVV.

The gene calls are TRBV9 and TRBJ2-3; 8 nucleotides match TRBD2. From germline, CDR1 is SGDLS and CDR2 YYNGEE. The CDR3 contains 17 residues. V trimming: 3 bases; J trimming: 0 bases; junction bases outside the gene matches: 9. The DNA of the CDR3 is TGTGCCAGCAGCGCCTCAGAACTAGCGGCTAGCACAGATACGCAGTATTTT. This encodes CASSASELAASTDTQYF.

The chain employs TRBV6-4 and TRBJ2-3, with 10 bases lining up with TRBD2. CDR1 is MRHNA and CDR2 is SNTAGT in the germline V gene. The J segment lost 4 bases and the V segment lost 7 bases, leaving 8 bases of the junction unmatched. The CDR3 has 15 residues. Written as DNA, the CDR3 is TGTGCCAGCAAAAAGCGGGGGGGAGAGGCAGATACGCAGTATTTT. Amino acid sequence: CASKKRGGEADTQYF.

This clone was recorded only once. The V gene is TRBV18, the J gene TRBJ1-1; D is possibly TRBD1 (6 bases). In germline, CDR1 is KGHSH, CDR2 LQKENI. The CDR3 is 14 residues long. Trimming removed 8 bases at V and 0 bases at J, with 13 bases between. The CDR3 DNA reads TGTGCCAGCACAAAGACAGGTTTGAACACTGAAGCTTTCTTT. Translated, it gives CASTKTGLNTEAFF. Combining the CDR3 with reference TRBV18 and TRBJ1-1 gives the whole variable domain NAGVMQNPRHLVRRRGQEARLRCSPMKGHSHVYWYRQLPEEGLKFMVYLQKENIIDESGMPKERFSAEFPKEGPSILRIQQVVRGDSAAYFCASTKTGLNTEAFFGQGTRLTVV.

V gene TRBV6-5 combines with J gene TRBJ2-7; maybe TRBD1 (6 bases). CDR1 is MNHEY and CDR2 is SVGAGI in the germline V gene. This CDR3 region has 15 residues. V was shortened by 0 bases and J by 7 bases, with 16 bases between the two germline ends. CDR3 residues: CASSYSAGESWEQYF. CDR3 coding DNA: TGTGCCAGCAGTTACTCGGCAGGGGAGAGCTGGGAGCAGTACTTC.

By share, this clone ranks as medium-sized (0.01 to 0.1%). The chain combines TRBV16 with TRBJ2-5; D gene ambiguous. V was shortened by 0 bases and J by 5 bases, with 13 bases between the two germline ends. Germline V CDR1 and CDR2: KGHSY, FQNENV. CDR3 length: 15 amino acids. This CDR3 is CASSQSTPGWETQYF. CDR3 DNA sequence: TGTGCCAGCAGCCAATCAACTCCAGGTTGGGAGACCCAGTACTTC.

J is TRBJ2-3 and V is TRBV11-2; D perhaps matches TRBD1 (6 bases). CDR3 size: 15 residues. CDR1 is SGHAT, CDR2 FQNNGV, per germline. Trimming pared 3 bases from V and 0 bases from J, leaving 10 bases between. CDR3 sequence (DNA): TGTGCCAGCAGCTTCGACAGGCGTAGCACAGATACGCAGTATTTT. Its translation is CASSFDRRSTDTQYF.

The chain links TRBV6-1 to TRBJ1-5; the D gene is possibly TRBD1 (5 bases). CDR1 and CDR2 (germline): MNHNS, SASEGT. The CDR3 is made up of 15 amino acids. Trimming pared 0 bases from V and 3 bases from J, leaving 9 bases between. The CDR3 loop is CASSEATGLNQPQHF. The CDR3 DNA is TGTGCCAGCAGTGAAGCCACAGGCCTCAATCAGCCCCAGCATTTT.

This clone showed up many times. The V gene is TRBV6-1, the J gene TRBJ1-3; the D is unclear. CDR1 is MNHNS and CDR2 is SASEGT in the germline V gene. The CDR3 covers 15 residues. The V gene lost 2 bases and the J gene lost 2 bases, with 10 bases spanning the gap. In nucleotides, the CDR3 is TGTGCCAGCAGTGAAAGTTTAGAAGCTGGAAACACCATATATTTT. Its protein product is CASSESLEAGNTIYF.

This clone was counted many times. The junction departs from the called germline gene at one end, perhaps through a read error. The rearrangement links TRBV7-2 to TRBJ1-5, with TRBD1 identical over 7 bases. The CDR3 length is 13 residues. Germline values: CDR1 SGHTA, CDR2 FQGNSA. The CDR3 nucleotides are TGTGCCAGCAGTTTAGACAGGGCTCAGCCCCAGCATTTT. Translated: CASSLDRAQPQHF. The full variable domain, completed using reference TRBV7-2 and TRBJ1-5, is GAGVSQSPSNKVTEKGKDVELRCDPISGHTALYWYRQSLGQGLEFLIYFQGNSAPDKSGLPSDRFSAERTGGSVSTLTIQRTQQEDSAVYLCASSLDRAQPQHFGDGTRLSIL.

The gene calls are TRBV7-6 and TRBJ1-6; 10 nucleotides align to TRBD1. CDR1 is SGHVS, CDR2 FNYEAQ, per germline. Trimming cost V 5 bases and J 10 bases; bases outside gene matches: 11. The CDR3 totals 16 residues. As DNA, the CDR3 is TGTGCCAGCAGCGACCGGGACAGGGGAGTTTACTCACCCCTCCACTTT. This codes for CASSDRDRGVYSPLHF.

This chain joins TRBV2 and TRBJ1-5; 10 bases map to TRBD1. Germline-derived CDR1 and CDR2 are SNHLY and FYNNEI. V shed 4 bases and J 5 bases; nucleotides not matched to a gene: 5. The CDR3 has 15 residues. The CDR3 sequence is CASSGGTGDYQPQHF. The CDR3 DNA follows: TGTGCCAGCAGTGGCGGGACAGGGGATTATCAGCCCCAGCATTTT.

This clone has a single count. This rearrangement joins TRBV15 to TRBJ1-5; 7 bases are shared with TRBD1. With V trimmed by 3 bases and J by 0 bases, 2 bases remained unmatched. Germline-derived CDR1 and CDR2 are LNHNV and YYDKDF (reference sequence). The CDR3 has 15 residues. The CDR3 nucleotides read TGTGCCACCAGCAGTGGGACAGTTAGCAATCAGCCCCAGCATTTT. Protein: CATSSGTVSNQPQHF.

The chain employs TRBV11-1 and TRBJ1-6; D is ambiguous. CDR3 length: 15 amino acids. Per germline, CDR1 SGHAT and CDR2 FQDESV (reference sequence). Trimming pared 2 bases from V and 5 bases from J, leaving 10 bases between. The CDR3 region is CASSLNSRNNSPLHF. The DNA for the CDR3 is TGTGCCAGCAGCTTAAATAGTCGAAATAATTCACCCCTCCACTTT.

The chain links TRBV29-1 to TRBJ1-1; the D is unclear. This CDR3 spans 12 amino acids. V gave up 3 bases and J gave up 1 base, with 6 bases separating them. Germline V gene sequence: CDR1 SQVTM, CDR2 ANQGSEA. CDR3 loop: CSVDRPNTEAFF. CDR3 bases: TGCAGCGTTGACAGGCCGAACACTGAAGCTTTCTTT.

Only a few counts were recorded for this clone. This chain uses TRBV7-9 with TRBJ2-7; D ambiguous. Trimming removed 5 bases from V and 5 bases from J, with 10 bases in between. The CDR3 extends over 12 amino acids. Germline assignment: CDR1 SEHNR and CDR2 FQNEAQ (reference sequence). This CDR3 is CASSANSDEQYF. CDR3 DNA: TGTGCCAGCAGCGCAAATTCAGACGAGCAGTACTTC.

CDR3 amino acids: CAWSSGSNQPQHF. The CDR3 DNA follows: TGTGCCTGGAGCTCAGGAAGCAATCAGCCCCAGCATTTT. V and J are TRBV30 and TRBJ1-5; D ambiguous. Trimming took off 3 bases at V and 1 base at J, with 7 bases between the two ends. The CDR3 covers 13 residues. Germline CDR1 GTSNPN, CDR2 SVGIG (reference sequence).

This chain joins TRBV14 and TRBJ2-2, with D hard to call. The CDR3 has 13 residues. In germline, CDR1 is SGHDN, CDR2 FVKESK. Deletions cut 4 bases from V and 4 bases from J, with 7 bases between. CDR3: CASSRRSTGELFF. CDR3 in DNA: TGTGCCAGCAGCCGTCGGAGCACCGGGGAGCTGTTTTTT. Looking up the rest from reference TRBV14 and TRBJ2-2 gives the full variable domain: EAGVTQFPSHSVIEKGQTVTLRCDPISGHDNLYWYRRVMGKEIKFLLHFVKESKQDESGMPNNRFLAERTGGTYSTLKVQPAELEDSGVYFCASSRRSTGELFFGEGSRLTVL.

The V gene is TRBV27, the J gene TRBJ1-5; D not resolved. CDR1 MNHEY and CDR2 SMNVEV come from the germline V gene (reference sequence). The CDR3 runs 13 residues. V was trimmed by 6 bases and J by 7 bases, leaving 13 bases between them. CDR3: CASSLGRRQPQHF. The CDR3, as DNA: TGTGCCAGCAGCCTCGGGAGGAGGCAGCCCCAGCATTTT.

The CDR3 protein is CASSLGQRSTGELFF. In nucleotides, the CDR3 is TGTGCCAGCAGCCTCGGACAGAGGAGCACCGGGGAGCTGTTTTTT. The chain recombines TRBV7-2 with TRBJ2-2, with D possibly TRBD1 on 6 matching bases. The CDR3 runs to 15 residues. Germline V gene data show CDR1 as SGHTA and CDR2 as FQGNSA. Trimming removed 5 bases at V and 4 bases at J, with 14 bases between.

The rearrangement joins TRBV6-6 to TRBJ1-2, with D perhaps matching TRBD1 (6 bases). CDR3 size: 14 residues. Per the germline V gene, CDR1 is MNHNY and CDR2 is SVGAGI (reference sequence). Trimming cost V 4 bases and J 4 bases, with 13 bases left between them. CDR3 DNA: TGTGCCAGCAGTTTCCAGGGGTTTGGCTATGGCTACACCTTC. It encodes CASSFQGFGYGYTF.

This sequence joins TRBV6-1 and TRBJ2-5; 11 positions match TRBD2. The CDR3 contains 18 residues. Germline V lookup: CDR1 MNHNS, CDR2 SASEGT. The V gene end was trimmed by 4 bases and the J gene end by 1 base; junction bases not matched to a gene: 11. The CDR3 here is CASSGFLAGGNFQETQYF. CDR3 sequence (DNA): TGTGCCAGCAGTGGATTTCTAGCGGGGGGCAACTTCCAAGAGACCCAGTACTTC.

J is TRBJ1-6 and V is TRBV18; 9 nucleotides match TRBD1. J was trimmed by 10 bases and V by 2 bases; bases with no gene match: 9. This CDR3 spans 16 amino acids. Germline V CDR1 and CDR2: KGHSH, LQKENI. CDR3 sequence: CASSPTTGGRESPLHF. In nucleotides, the CDR3 is TGTGCCAGCTCACCAACTACAGGGGGCAGAGAATCACCCCTCCACTTT.

The genes are TRBV13 and TRBJ1-1; 8 nucleotides align to TRBD1. After removal of 5 bases from V and 6 bases from J, the junction contained 8 bases not matched to a gene. Germline lookup yields CDR1 PRHDT and CDR2 FYEKMQ (reference sequence). The CDR3 consists of 14 residues. DNA for the CDR3: TGTGCCAGCAGCCCAAGGACAGGGTACCCTGAAGCTTTCTTT. Translation gives CASSPRTGYPEAFF.

The rearrangement uses TRBV4-2 and TRBJ2-7, with TRBD2 matching over 10 bases. CDR1 LGHNA and CDR2 YNFKEQ come from the germline V gene. The CDR3 runs to 15 residues. Germline trimming cut 0 bases from V and 6 bases from J; bases unmatched to any gene: 5. Written as DNA, the CDR3 is TGTGCCAGCAGCCAAGACCCGGGGACTAGCGTCGAGCAGTACTTC. This gives the protein CASSQDPGTSVEQYF.

The chain recombines TRBV9 with TRBJ2-7, with 7 bases identical to TRBD2. Germline V gene lookup returns CDR1 SGDLS and CDR2 YYNGEE. V lost 2 bases to trimming and J lost 6 bases; unmatched junction nucleotides: 11. The CDR3 consists of 15 residues. The CDR3 reads CASSVSGEASGEQYF. DNA for the CDR3: TGTGCCAGCAGCGTCAGCGGGGAGGCCTCGGGCGAGCAGTACTTC.

With regard to this clone: A read error may account for a junction end that differs from germline. The chain combines TRBV5-1 with TRBJ2-3, with D tentatively TRBD1 (6 bases). This CDR3 region has 15 residues. Germline assignment: CDR1 SGHRS and CDR2 YFSETQ. Written as DNA, the CDR3 is TGCGCCAGCAGCACCGGGACACACAGCAGAGATACGCAGTATTTT. Translation: CASSTGTHSRDTQYF.

This clone was recorded once. The chain links TRBV7-5 to TRBJ1-1; the table assigns TRBD1, which was not confirmed against the DNA. TRBV7-5 is classified as a pseudogene. This CDR3 comprises 17 residues. As DNA, the CDR3 is TGTGCCAGAAGCTTACGAGGACAGTATTTTGGTTTCACTGAAGCTTTCTTT. This encodes CARSLRGQYFGFTEAFF.

The genes are TRBV7-9 and TRBJ2-5; TRBD1 matches at 9 bases. In germline, CDR1 is SEHNR, CDR2 FQNEAQ (reference sequence). The CDR3 has 14 residues. V shed 5 bases, J shed 5 bases, and the junction held 6 bases outside the gene matches. The CDR3 loop reads CASSPDRGWETQYF. CDR3 nucleotides: TGTGCCAGCAGCCCGGACAGGGGATGGGAGACCCAGTACTTC.

The chain has TRBV9 and TRBJ1-1, with D uncertain. CDR3 length: 17 amino acids. With 0 bases removed from V and 1 base from J, the gap between germline ends came to 16 bases. Germline V gene data show CDR1 as SGDLS and CDR2 as YYNGEE. This chain's CDR3 is CASSVGLEVGPNTEAFF. The CDR3, as DNA: TGTGCCAGCAGCGTAGGACTCGAGGTTGGCCCGAACACTGAAGCTTTCTTT.

This rearrangement joins TRBV5-5 to TRBJ1-1, with D possibly being TRBD1 (6 bases). The V end was cut by 3 bases, the J end by 4 bases, with 13 bases between. Looked up from germline, CDR1 is SGHKS and CDR2 is YYEKEE (reference sequence). The CDR3 has 14 residues. The CDR3 is CASSSNRVPTEAFF. Here the CDR3 DNA reads TGTGCCAGCAGCTCGAACAGGGTTCCCACTGAAGCTTTCTTT.